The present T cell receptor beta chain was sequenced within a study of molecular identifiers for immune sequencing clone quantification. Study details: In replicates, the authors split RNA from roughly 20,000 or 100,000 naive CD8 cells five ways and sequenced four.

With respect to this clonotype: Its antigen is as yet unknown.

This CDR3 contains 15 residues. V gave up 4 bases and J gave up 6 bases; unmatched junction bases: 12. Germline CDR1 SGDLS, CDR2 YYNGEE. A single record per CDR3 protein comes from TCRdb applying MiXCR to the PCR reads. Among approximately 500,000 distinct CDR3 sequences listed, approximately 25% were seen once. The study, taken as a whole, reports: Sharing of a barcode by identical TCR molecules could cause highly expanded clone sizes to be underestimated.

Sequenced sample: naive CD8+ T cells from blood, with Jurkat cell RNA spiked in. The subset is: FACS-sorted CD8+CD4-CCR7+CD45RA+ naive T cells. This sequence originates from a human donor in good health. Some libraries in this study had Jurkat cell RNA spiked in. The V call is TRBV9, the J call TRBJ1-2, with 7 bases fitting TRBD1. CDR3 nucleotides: TGTGCCAGCAGCCCCGCCTTGACAGGGTTCAATGGCTACACCTTC. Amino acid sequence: CASSPALTGFNGYTF.